This T cell receptor beta chain was retrieved from a study of chemoradiotherapy in HPV16-positive cancers. Findings of the study overall: Only a couple of HPV16-positive patients supplied the functional HPV-specificity definition.

Measured with immunoSEQ multiplex PCR; TCRdb has only the in-frame clones, and not every one. The profile covers 10,000 to 15,000 clones, with around three fifths appearing a single time and 15% to 20% taken by the ten largest. With regard to this clone: Its antigen is undetermined.

This CDR3 has 15 amino acids. Trimming removed 2 bases at V and 4 bases at J, with 14 bases between. CDR1 and CDR2 (germline): MDHEN, SYDVKM. The TCR sequence derives from a human donor with HPV-associated anogenital cancer. The chain employs TRBV28 and TRBJ1-2; the D gene is possibly TRBD1 (6 bases). Sampling took place from a patient who underwent chemoradiotherapy. DNA of the CDR3: TGTGCCAGCAGTTTAAGGACAGTGCTCTCCTATGGCTACACCTTC. Amino acids: CASSLRTVLSYGYTF.